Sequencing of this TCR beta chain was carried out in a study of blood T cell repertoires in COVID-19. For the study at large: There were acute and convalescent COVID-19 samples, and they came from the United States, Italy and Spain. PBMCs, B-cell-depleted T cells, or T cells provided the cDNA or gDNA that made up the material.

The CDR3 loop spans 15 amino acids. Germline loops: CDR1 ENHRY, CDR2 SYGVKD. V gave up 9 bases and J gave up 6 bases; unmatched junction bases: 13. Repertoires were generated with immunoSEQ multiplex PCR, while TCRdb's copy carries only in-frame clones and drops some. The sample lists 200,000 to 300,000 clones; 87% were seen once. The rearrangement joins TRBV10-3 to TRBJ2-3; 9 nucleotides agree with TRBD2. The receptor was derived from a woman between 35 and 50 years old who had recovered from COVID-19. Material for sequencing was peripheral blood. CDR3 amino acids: CAIAAVAGGADTQYF. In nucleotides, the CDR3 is TGTGCCATAGCGGCCGTTGCGGGGGGGGCGGATACGCAGTATTTT.